The rows below give T cell receptor beta chains drawn from one sample of a study of shared clonotypes between healthy human individuals. Sequencing was performed with immunoSEQ multiplex PCR; in TCRdb, only in-frame clones are kept and a portion is missing. The data hold approximately 1.9 million clones, with around 93% observed a single time. The sequenced sample was naive CD8+ T cells from PBMCs. The receptor source for this set is a man between 18 and 35 years old in good health. Some clones in this sample may be carry-over from other donors' samples. Both conserved end residues are part of each CDR3. Fields, in order: CDR3 length, V gene, D gene, clone size, J gene, CDR3 protein, CDR3 DNA. The D gene is left open where the match is weak. A row's size may be missing; if present it is once, few, many or a size class.

length: 16; V: TRBV13; D: -; size: -; J: TRBJ2-5; CDR3: CASSLGPGAHQETQYF; DNA: TGTGCCAGCAGCTTAGGCCCGGGGGCTCATCAAGAGACCCAGTACTTC
length: 15; V: TRBV13; D: TRBD2; size: -; J: TRBJ2-1; CDR3: CASSRFGAGYNEQFF; DNA: TGTGCCAGCAGCCGGTTTGGAGCGGGGTACAATGAGCAGTTCTTC
length: 12; V: TRBV11-2; D: -; size: -; J: TRBJ1-2; CDR3: CASSLGGSGYTF; DNA: TGTGCCAGCAGCTTAGGGGGTAGTGGCTACACCTTC
length: 14; V: TRBV2; D: -; size: -; J: TRBJ2-1; CDR3: CASSGSPRYNEQFF; DNA: TGTGCCAGCAGTGGGAGTCCTCGGTACAATGAGCAGTTCTTC
length: 16; V: TRBV6-1; D: -; size: -; J: TRBJ1-2; CDR3: CASSEIDAGFNYGYTF; DNA: TGTGCCAGCAGTGAAATCGATGCAGGGTTCAACTATGGCTACACCTTC
length: 14; V: TRBV30; D: -; size: few; J: TRBJ1-1; CDR3: CAWSAGQLNTEAFF; DNA: TGTGCCTGGAGCGCCGGACAATTGAACACTGAAGCTTTCTTT
length: 14; V: TRBV6-6; D: TRBD2; size: -; J: TRBJ2-2; CDR3: CASLAGGPVGELFF; DNA: TGTGCCAGCCTAGCGGGAGGGCCGGTCGGGGAGCTGTTTTTT
length: 15; V: TRBV11-2; D: -; size: -; J: TRBJ2-7; CDR3: CASSLGVENFYEQYF; DNA: TGTGCCAGCAGCTTAGGGGTGGAAAACTTCTACGAGCAGTACTTC
length: 14; V: TRBV2; D: -; size: -; J: TRBJ2-7; CDR3: CASRAPVSSYEQYF; DNA: TGTGCCAGCAGGGCCCCCGTTTCGTCCTACGAGCAGTACTTC
length: 14; V: TRBV30; D: TRBD2; size: -; J: TRBJ2-3; CDR3: CAWSPGRGTDTQYF; DNA: TGTGCCTGGAGCCCGGGGAGGGGCACAGATACGCAGTATTTT
length: 15; V: TRBV6-1; D: TRBD1; size: once; J: TRBJ2-7; CDR3: CASKLRTGNSYEQYF; DNA: TGTGCCAGCAAACTCAGGACAGGGAACTCCTACGAGCAGTACTTC
length: 16; V: TRBV6-5; D: TRBD2; size: once; J: TRBJ2-7; CDR3: CASSSLAGAVSYEQYF; DNA: TGTGCCAGCAGTTCCCTAGCGGGCGCTGTCTCCTACGAGCAGTACTTC
length: 15; V: TRBV7-6; D: -; size: -; J: TRBJ2-7; CDR3: CASSLEVQGYYEQYF; DNA: TGTGCCAGCAGCTTAGAGGTTCAGGGTTACTACGAGCAGTACTTC
length: 15; V: TRBV4-1; D: -; size: -; J: TRBJ1-1; CDR3: CASSQDFPGESRAFF; DNA: TGCGCCAGCAGCCAAGATTTTCCAGGGGAGTCTCGGGCTTTCTTT
length: 14; V: TRBV9; D: -; size: -; J: TRBJ1-1; CDR3: CASSVDAMNTEAFF; DNA: TGTGCCAGCAGCGTAGACGCCATGAACACTGAAGCTTTCTTT
length: 14; V: TRBV7-2; D: -; size: -; J: TRBJ2-2; CDR3: CASSLVGNTGELFF; DNA: TGTGCCAGCAGCTTAGTGGGGAACACCGGGGAGCTGTTTTTT
length: 15; V: TRBV7-9; D: -; size: -; J: TRBJ2-3; CDR3: CASTVGERDTDTQYF; DNA: TGTGCCAGCACCGTCGGGGAGAGGGACACAGATACGCAGTATTTT
length: 12; V: TRBV7-8; D: -; size: -; J: TRBJ1-2; CDR3: CASGGRGSGYTF; DNA: TGTGCCAGCGGGGGCAGGGGCTCTGGCTACACCTTC
length: 16; V: TRBV9; D: TRBD1; size: -; J: TRBJ2-2; CDR3: CASSEGQEGYTGELFF; DNA: TGTGCCAGCAGCGAGGGACAGGAGGGGTACACCGGGGAGCTGTTTTTT
length: 15; V: TRBV19; D: -; size: -; J: TRBJ1-5; CDR3: CASSVGHYSNQPQHF; DNA: TGTGCCAGTAGCGTAGGACATTATAGCAATCAGCCCCAGCATTTT
length: 15; V: TRBV7-9; D: TRBD1; size: -; J: TRBJ1-4; CDR3: CASSSTGTGTEKLFF; DNA: TGTGCCAGCAGCTCCACCGGGACAGGGACTGAAAAACTGTTTTTT
length: 14; V: TRBV6-1; D: -; size: -; J: TRBJ2-1; CDR3: CASRGHINLNEQFF; DNA: TGTGCCAGCAGGGGACATATCAATCTCAATGAGCAGTTCTTC